This T cell receptor beta chain was recorded in a study of CD8+CD57+ T cells in acquired aplastic anemia listed by TCRdb under 2018. Describing the broader study: A mean of approximately 3 ug of DNA, ranging from about 0.2 to 27.4 ug, was extracted from sorted CD4+ and CD8+ cells. CD8+CD57+ expansion was defined as a frequency above the mean frequency observed in healthy subjects. What the research found in general, with its limitations: Roughly 30 CD8+ CDR3 sequences were found to be shared between patients and controls, but these sequences appeared to be highly expressed in patients and within the immunodominant clones of the patients. Between patients and healthy controls, no significant difference in CD8+ Simpson's diversity was found (P=0.060).

CDR1 and CDR2 (DFQATT, SNEGSKA) derive from the germline V gene (reference sequence). The junction shows trimming of 6 bases on V and 14 bases on J, plus 13 bases between the germline ends. Counted from cysteine to phenylalanine, this CDR3 has 9 amino acids. Just CDR3 DNA is preserved here, 27 bases in frame from base 1. Genomic DNA served as template for TCR beta VDJ combination and CDR3 sequence profiling. An Illumina HiSeq 2000 was the platform used for TCR repertoire sequencing. The original methods were these. Repertoire assessment relied on Simpson's diversity index, CDR3 size and DJ length profiles, and TRBV/TRBJ rearrangement plots. Whichever DNA sequence was most abundant in the deep sequencing data was defined as the immunodominant clone. CDR3 amino acid sequences were screened for sharing across subjects and were compared with published repertoires and the VDJdb database. Using fastp at Q25 and MiXCR, TCRdb reprocessed the public reads and kept productive beta chains. CDR3 protein sequences are deduplicated, and each keeps its most common genes and DNA. TCRdb, rather than the study authors, made the V and J calls. The sample table contains approximately 180,000 distinct CDR3 sequences; only one count was recorded for roughly 43% of them. About 1.2% of the sample is taken by the ten largest.

Expansion of CD8+CD57+ cells had been shown by flow cytometry in the patients chosen for sequencing. Severe acquired aplastic anemia was diagnosed in all patients according to International Study of Aplastic Anemia and Agranulocytosis and Camitta criteria. At the time blood was sampled, none of the patients had received any therapy. The study deep-sequenced TCR repertoires of sorted CD4+ and CD8+ blood T cells from severe aplastic anemia patients and healthy subjects. Patients were enrolled under clinicaltrials.gov protocols 00001620, 01623167, 00001397, 00071045, 00081523 and 00961064 in the USA. Ficoll-Paque density gradient centrifugation was used to isolate peripheral blood mononuclear cells. CD4+ and CD8+ T cells were sorted by FACS or magnetic beads before DNA extraction. Turning to this clonotype: This receptor's antigen is unknown. There are no base qualities to consult, and no much larger clone falls within one base.

The chain joins TRBV20-1 to TRBJ1-2; 5 matching bases give a weak D call of TRBD1. The clonotype was recovered from a human donor with aplastic anemia. The sample comprised sorted CD4+, CD8+, or CD8+CD57+ T cells (not recorded which) from PBMCs. The CDR3: CSAPRRQTF. The DNA reads as follows: TGCAGTGCCCCAAGACGACAGACCTTC.